This T cell receptor beta chain was found in a study of identical twins. A template switching step contributed a universal primer site, while unique molecular identifiers were present in the cDNA. TCRdb re-derived calls from the 5' RACE reads in MiXCR, one entry per CDR3 protein. Of 1.5 million to 2 million distinct CDR3 sequences listed, more than 30% were seen once; the top ten hold about 0.27%. Trimming pared 2 bases from V and 1 base from J, leaving 8 bases between. The CDR3 sequence is 14 residues long. The germline V gene encodes CDR1 MNHNY and CDR2 SVGAGI (reference sequence). V usage is TRBV6-6 and J usage is TRBJ1-1; D ambiguous. This sequence originates from a newborn girl in good health. Sequenced material: cord blood. Here the CDR3 DNA reads TGTGCCAGCAGTTACGATGTCAGGAACACTGAAGCTTTCTTT. Its translation: CASSYDVRNTEAFF.